These T cell receptor beta chains were read from a single sample in a study of cytomegalovirus exposure and HLA in healthy donors. Data came from immunoSEQ multiplex PCR; TCRdb stores just in-frame clones and leaves some out. The sample shows hundreds of thousands of clones, 65% to 75% of them seen only once. Sequenced: PBMCs. The receptors shown here come from a woman aged 25-40 years in good health and CMV-seronegative. Both conserved end residues are part of each CDR3. The D gene is left open where the match is weak. Clone sizes are given selectively: once, few, many, or a class where the clone is expanded.

size: -; V: TRBV15; D: TRBD2; J: TRBJ2-1; DNA: TGTGCCACCAGCAGAATGGCGGGAGGGGGTCGTGAGCAGTTCTTC; CDR3: CATSRMAGGGREQFF
size: -; V: TRBV10-3; D: TRBD2; J: TRBJ2-1; DNA: TGTGCCATCAGGGGGACTAGTTACAATGAGCAGTTCTTC; CDR3: CAIRGTSYNEQFF
size: few; V: TRBV19; D: -; J: TRBJ1-2; DNA: TGTGCCAGTAGGGCGGAGGGGTGGGCTAACTATGGCTACACCTTC; CDR3: CASRAEGWANYGYTF
size: -; V: TRBV29-1; D: -; J: TRBJ1-2; DNA: TGCAGCGTCACAGGACACAGGGATTTAGGCTATGGCTACACCTTC; CDR3: CSVTGHRDLGYGYTF
size: -; V: TRBV5-4; D: TRBD2; J: TRBJ2-1; DNA: TGTGCCAGCAGCTGGGGGGGCCTAGCGGGAGGCAATGAGCAGTTCTTC; CDR3: CASSWGGLAGGNEQFF
size: -; V: TRBV7-9; D: -; J: TRBJ2-5; DNA: TGTTCCAGCAGCGCTGATGGGGGGGAGACCCAGTACTTC; CDR3: CSSSADGGETQYF
size: few; V: TRBV11-3; D: TRBD1; J: TRBJ2-2; DNA: TGTGCCAGCAGCTTATCGGCAGGGGGCCGGGCCGGGGAGCTGTTTTTT; CDR3: CASSLSAGGRAGELFF
size: few; V: TRBV9; D: -; J: TRBJ2-1; DNA: TGTGCCAGCAGCCCTCGGAGCGGTAACTACAATGAGCAGTTCTTC; CDR3: CASSPRSGNYNEQFF
size: -; V: TRBV18; D: TRBD2; J: TRBJ2-1; DNA: TGTGCCAGCTCACCGCCAACTAGCGGCCTAAGGAATGAGCAGTTCTTC; CDR3: CASSPPTSGLRNEQFF
size: -; V: TRBV7-8; D: -; J: TRBJ1-4; DNA: TGTGCCAGCAGCTTATATCCAGATAATGAAAAACTGTTTTTT; CDR3: CASSLYPDNEKLFF